This T cell receptor (beta chain) was sequenced in a study of coeliac disease. A word on this clone: Its antigen remains unknown.

The study's findings and limits: Published gliadin-specific TRB sequences appeared in about 55% of the 18 coeliac samples, 1 of 6 controls.

The CDR3 loop spans 14 amino acids. V was cut by 3 bases and J by 3 bases, with 11 bases left in between. Per germline, CDR1 SGHTA and CDR2 FQGNSA. One frozen roughly 480,000-cell aliquot per fraction was sequenced. Sequenced by immunoSEQ multiplex PCR; TCRdb stores in-frame clones only, minus some. The table has some 2,500 clones, 66% seen once. V is TRBV7-2 and J is TRBJ1-1, with TRBD1 as a possible D gene (5 bases). The TCR comes from a woman in her seventies with celiac disease on a gluten-free diet. The source material was lamina propria lymphocytes from the gut. DNA for the CDR3: TGTGCCAGCAGCTTCTGGGGGGGGGACACTGAAGCTTTCTTT. It is translated as CASSFWGGDTEAFF. The whole variable domain, filled in from reference TRBV7-2 and TRBJ1-1, reads GAGVSQSPSNKVTEKGKDVELRCDPISGHTALYWYRQSLGQGLEFLIYFQGNSAPDKSGLPSDRFSAERTGGSVSTLTIQRTQQEDSAVYLCASSFWGGDTEAFFGQGTRLTVV.